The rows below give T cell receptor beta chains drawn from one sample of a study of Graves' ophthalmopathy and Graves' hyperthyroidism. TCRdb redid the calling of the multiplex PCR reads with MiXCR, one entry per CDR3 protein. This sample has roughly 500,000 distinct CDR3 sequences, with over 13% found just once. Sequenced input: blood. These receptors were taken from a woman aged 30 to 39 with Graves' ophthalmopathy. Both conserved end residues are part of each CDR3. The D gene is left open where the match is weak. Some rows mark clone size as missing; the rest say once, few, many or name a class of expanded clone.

TGTGCCAGCAGTTTAGTCGACCCCTACTCACAGAGGGCGTGGGCTGAAGCTTTCTTT | CASSLVDPYSQRAWAEAFF | TRBJ1-1 | TRBV12-3/TRBV12-4 | many | -
TGTGCCAGCAGCTTAGACGCCCTCGAACGTAGCAATCAGCCCCAGCATTTT | CASSLDALERSNQPQHF | TRBJ1-5 | TRBV11-2 | many | -
TGTGCCAGCAGCGCCGGGACGTGGGACTACGAGCAGTACTTC | CASSAGTWDYEQYF | TRBJ2-7 | TRBV6-5 | many | -
TGTGCCACCAGTGATACCACGAACTATGGCTACACCTTC | CATSDTTNYGYTF | TRBJ1-2 | TRBV24-1 | - | -
TGTGCCAGCAGCCCTCTAAGGACAGGGGGCGGCATGGCCCAGTACTTC | CASSPLRTGGGMAQYF | TRBJ2-5 | TRBV28 | many | TRBD1
TGTGCCAGCACCCAACCTGGACAGGGAAGCTCCTACGAGCAGTACTTC | CASTQPGQGSSYEQYF | TRBJ2-7 | TRBV2 | many | TRBD1
TGTGCCAGCCGGGAGATCACAGATACGCAGTATTTT | CASREITDTQYF | TRBJ2-3 | TRBV6-1 | few | -
TGTGCCAGCAGTTACTCGGGGCAGGATGGCTACACCTTC | CASSYSGQDGYTF | TRBJ1-2 | TRBV6-5 | many | -
TGTGCCAGCAGCGAAGACTGGTTTACTGAAGCTTTCTTT | CASSEDWFTEAFF | TRBJ1-1 | TRBV7-2 | many | -
TGTGCCAGCAGTGAAAGGGCTTTGCGTGACTATGGCTACACCTTC | CASSERALRDYGYTF | TRBJ1-2 | TRBV6-1 | many | -
TGTGCCAGCAGTCGACAGGACCGGCCTGAAGCTTTCTTT | CASSRQDRPEAFF | TRBJ1-1 | TRBV6-1 | many | -
TGTGCCAGCAGTTTGTCACGAATGGGACTAGCGGCGGAGACCCAGTACTTC | CASSLSRMGLAAETQYF | TRBJ2-5 | TRBV12-3/TRBV12-4 | few | TRBD2
TGTGCCAGTAGTATTCTTAGAGCCGGGGAGCTGTTTTTT | CASSILRAGELFF | TRBJ2-2 | TRBV19 | many | -
TGTGCCAGCAAAAAATTAGGGACTAAAGGGGTCAGGGCCCAGTACTTC | CASKKLGTKGVRAQYF | TRBJ2-5 | TRBV6-1 | many | TRBD2
TGCAGTGCTAGAGATTCTGGCCCACCGGGGGCCAACGTCCTGACTTTC | CSARDSGPPGANVLTF | TRBJ2-6 | TRBV20-1 | many | -
TGTGCCAGCAGCTTCGGCTCGCCGTTTCAGCCCCAGCATTTT | CASSFGSPFQPQHF | TRBJ1-5 | TRBV7-9 | many | -
TGTGCCTGGAGTGTAGGACCCTATAGCAATCAGCCCCAGCATTTT | CAWSVGPYSNQPQHF | TRBJ1-5 | TRBV30 | few | -
TGTGCCAGCAGACGAAGACTAGCGGGGGGTCATACGGAGACCCAGTACTTC | CASRRRLAGGHTETQYF | TRBJ2-5 | TRBV12-3/TRBV12-4 | many | TRBD2
TGCGCCAGCAGCTACCGGGACAGTATCAAAAACATTCAGTACTTC | CASSYRDSIKNIQYF | TRBJ2-4 | TRBV5-1 | few | TRBD1
TGTGCCAGTAGGGTCGAGCCAGCAAACACCGGGGAGCTGTTTTTT | CASRVEPANTGELFF | TRBJ2-2 | TRBV19 | few | -
TGTGCCAGCAGTGAACTCCCCTTGGGACAGGGACCCTACGAGCAGTACTTC | CASSELPLGQGPYEQYF | TRBJ2-7 | TRBV6-1 | many | TRBD1
TGCGCCAGCAGCCCGAGACATCTGAACACTGAAGCTTTCTTT | CASSPRHLNTEAFF | TRBJ1-1 | TRBV4-1 | many | -
TGTGCCAGCAGGCCTCGGGGACAGGGATTGATCTATGGCTACACCTTC | CASRPRGQGLIYGYTF | TRBJ1-2 | TRBV3-1 | - | TRBD1
TGCGCCAGCAGCTTGCGGGTCAGCTCTGGGGCCAACGTCCTGACTTTC | CASSLRVSSGANVLTF | TRBJ2-6 | TRBV5-1 | - | -
TGTGCCAGCATTGATACTCCACCCTACGAGCAGTACTTC | CASIDTPPYEQYF | TRBJ2-7 | TRBV6-2/TRBV6-3 | many | -
TGTGCCAGCAGAAGCCCATCTCGGAACACTGAAGCTTTCTTT | CASRSPSRNTEAFF | TRBJ1-1 | TRBV27 | many | -
TGCAGTGCTAGAGATTGGGGAGGAGGGGGGGAGACCCAGTACTTC | CSARDWGGGGETQYF | TRBJ2-5 | TRBV20-1 | many | -
TGTGCCAGCAGTAGGGAGAGGGGAAGGACTGAAGCTTTCTTT | CASSRERGRTEAFF | TRBJ1-1 | TRBV6-1 | - | -
TGCAGCGTTGCCCCGGGACAGGGGCCCACTGAAGCTTTCTTT | CSVAPGQGPTEAFF | TRBJ1-1 | TRBV29-1 | many | TRBD1
TGTGCCAGCATAGGAAACAGGGTCGAAGGGACCTACAATGAGCAGTTCTTC | CASIGNRVEGTYNEQFF | TRBJ2-1 | TRBV2 | many | -
TGTGCTAGTGGTTTCCAGGCGGGCACAGGGGTCGCCACCGGGGAGCTGTTTTTT | CASGFQAGTGVATGELFF | TRBJ2-2 | TRBV12-5 | - | TRBD1
TGTGCCAGTAGTAATGTCCACGAGCAGTACTTC | CASSNVHEQYF | TRBJ2-7 | TRBV19 | many | -
TGTGCCAACCAGGAAGCCTGGGAGACCCAGTACTTC | CANQEAWETQYF | TRBJ2-5 | TRBV2 | many | -
TGCAGTGCTCCCAGGGGCCTCAATCAGCCCCAGCATTTT | CSAPRGLNQPQHF | TRBJ1-5 | TRBV20-1 | many | -
TGTGCCAGCAGTTTATCGTTCTCTAACTATGGCTACACCTTC | CASSLSFSNYGYTF | TRBJ1-2 | TRBV27 | many | -
TGTGCCAGCAGTCCCCTGACCGGAAACTATGGCTACACCTTC | CASSPLTGNYGYTF | TRBJ1-2 | TRBV12-3/TRBV12-4 | many | -
TGTGCCAGCAGTGTCCGGGACAGGGACTACGAGCAGTACTTC | CASSVRDRDYEQYF | TRBJ2-7 | TRBV6-1 | many | TRBD1
TGTGCCAGCAGTGGGTTCCCATTACGGGACAACCCGGGGGAATATGGCTACACCTTC | CASSGFPLRDNPGEYGYTF | TRBJ1-2 | TRBV28 | many | -
TGTGCCAGCACCCAACAGGGGGCTGACGAGCAGTACTTC | CASTQQGADEQYF | TRBJ2-7 | TRBV28 | - | TRBD1
TGTGCCAGCAGCTTAGGGGGGGCGCAGTACTTC | CASSLGGAQYF | TRBJ2-7 | TRBV7-9 | many | -
TGTGCCAGCACCTCCTCTATGGATGAGCAGTACTTC | CASTSSMDEQYF | TRBJ2-7 | TRBV12-3/TRBV12-4 | many | -
TGTGCCAGTTCACAGGGGAGCAGGCGCAATCAGCCCCAGCATTTT | CASSQGSRRNQPQHF | TRBJ1-5 | TRBV28 | many | TRBD1
TGTGCCAGCAGTCGGGTCCTCAATCAGCCCCAGCATTTT | CASSRVLNQPQHF | TRBJ1-5 | TRBV6-5 | many | -
TGTGCCAGCAGTCCCCTGGGAATCTCTGGGGCCAACGTCCTGACTTTC | CASSPLGISGANVLTF | TRBJ2-6 | TRBV6-1 | many | -
TGTGCCAGTAGGTCCTCGGGGAACACTGAAGCTTTCTTT | CASRSSGNTEAFF | TRBJ1-1 | TRBV19 | many | -
TGTGCCAGCAGTGGTGACGTCGAGACCCAGTACTTC | CASSGDVETQYF | TRBJ2-5 | TRBV6-1 | - | -